This T cell receptor beta chain was observed in a study of blood T cells in healthy people across ages. General study findings and limits: Roughly linear age-related decline in beta diversity appeared, significant by age roughly 40.

Through a sample-barcoded 5' primer and a J-beta primer mix, a second PCR was run for about 7 to 12 cycles. Per-sample output comprised a minimum of 2.5 million paired-end reads containing CDR3. TCRdb redid the calling of the 5' RACE reads with MiXCR, one entry per CDR3 protein. The table lists roughly 720,000 distinct CDR3 sequences, about 48% of them singletons, with roughly 37% in the top ten. At least 6 million PBMCs were isolated per sample. The CDR3 consists of 16 residues. The germline V and J ends were trimmed by 4 bases and 5 bases, with 20 bases remaining between them. Germline CDR1 reads MNHEY; CDR2 reads SMNVEV (reference sequence). Notes on this clonotype: What it binds is not known.

Sequences were obtained from blood. This receptor was taken from a man aged 80 or over in good health. This sequence joins TRBV27 and TRBJ2-5, with D possibly being TRBD1 or TRBD2 (6 bases each). CDR3 sequence: CASSSPVRGVGETQYF. Here the CDR3 DNA reads TGTGCCAGCAGTTCCCCCGTTAGGGGGGTTGGTGAGACCCAGTACTTC.